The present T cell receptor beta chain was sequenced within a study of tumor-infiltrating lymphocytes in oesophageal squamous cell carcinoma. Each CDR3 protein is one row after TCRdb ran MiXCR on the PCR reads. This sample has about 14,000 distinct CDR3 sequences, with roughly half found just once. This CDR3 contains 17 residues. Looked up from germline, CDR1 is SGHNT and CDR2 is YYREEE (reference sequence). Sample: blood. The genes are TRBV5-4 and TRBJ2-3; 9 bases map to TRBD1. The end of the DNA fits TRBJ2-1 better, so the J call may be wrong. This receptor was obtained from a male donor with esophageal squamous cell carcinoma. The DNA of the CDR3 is TGTGCCAGCAGCTTACCCCCGGCCGGGACAGGGTCGGATACGCAGTTCTTC. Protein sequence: CASSLPPAGTGSDTQFF.